This entry lists 16 T cell receptor beta chains sequenced from one sample in a study of blood T cell repertoires in COVID-19 (dated by TCRdb to 2018 to 2020). The library was made by the immunoSEQ multiplex PCR assay. TCRdb limited this immuneACCESS table to in-frame rearrangements with V and J called. A share of clones is missing; checked studies link under half to unresolved V genes, and the rest is unexplained. The sample data list some 130,000 clones, and around 81% of these were observed just once. Roughly 10% of the sample lies in the top ten. The sequenced material came from peripheral blood. Every receptor here comes from a man between 40 and 49 years old with active or convalescent COVID-19.

J is TRBJ1-3 and V is TRBV6-1; D is possibly TRBD1 (6 bases). The germline V gene has CDR1 MNHNS and CDR2 SASEGT. CDR3 length equals 18 residues. The V end lost 2 bases, the J end lost 0 bases, and 17 bases lay between the germline ends. The CDR3, as DNA: TGTGCCAGCAGTGAAAGGGGAGGGGGGAGCTCCTCTGGAAACACCATATATTTT. Translated, it gives CASSERGGGSSSGNTIYF.

The CDR3 spells CASSQDRAGAITGELFF. In DNA, the CDR3 is TGTGCCAGCAGCCAAGATCGAGCGGGGGCCATCACCGGGGAGCTGTTTTTT. The chain links TRBV4-2 to TRBJ2-2; 8 bases align to TRBD2. J was trimmed by 4 bases and V by 0 bases; bases with no gene match: 7. Germline V CDR1 and CDR2: LGHNA, YNFKEQ. The CDR3 sequence is 17 residues long.

J is TRBJ1-3 and V is TRBV7-2; a weak D match, TRBD1 (5 bases). Trimming removed 1 base at V and 4 bases at J, with 11 bases between. The CDR3 is 15 amino acids. The germline gives CDR1 SGHTA, CDR2 FQGNSA. The CDR3 is CASSLDGGKGNTIYF. CDR3 nucleotide sequence: TGTGCCAGCAGCTTAGACGGGGGGAAGGGAAACACCATATATTTT.

V usage is TRBV30 and J usage is TRBJ1-5; D is possibly TRBD1 (6 bases). Germline loops: CDR1 GTSNPN, CDR2 SVGIG (reference sequence). V was trimmed by 5 bases and J by 3 bases, leaving 20 bases between them. The CDR3 is 16 residues long. CDR3: CAWVPTGTTNNQPQHF. DNA of the CDR3: TGTGCCTGGGTCCCCACAGGGACAACCAACAATCAGCCCCAGCATTTT.

This clone showed up just once. The genes are TRBV7-3 and TRBJ1-3; D is perhaps TRBD1 (5 bases). The CDR3 loop spans 15 amino acids. Germline V gives CDR1 SGHTA, CDR2 FQGTGA. The V end was cut by 5 bases, the J end by 0 bases, with 11 bases between. The CDR3, as DNA: TGTGCCAGCAGCCCCAGTGGGGCCTCTGGAAACACCATATATTTT. This sequence encodes CASSPSGASGNTIYF.

This chain joins TRBV7-2 and TRBJ2-7, with a tentative D call TRBD2 (5 bases). The germline V and J ends were trimmed by 2 bases and 2 bases, with 10 bases remaining between them. The CDR3 totals 14 residues. Germline CDR1 is SGHTA and CDR2 is FQGNSA. This CDR3 is CASSLFASPYEQYF. CDR3 sequence (DNA): TGTGCCAGCAGCTTATTTGCTAGCCCCTACGAGCAGTACTTC.

The gene calls are TRBV14 and TRBJ1-2, with D hard to call. Trimming took off 2 bases at V and 5 bases at J, with 12 bases between the two ends. The V gene's germline CDR1 is SGHDN and CDR2 FVKESK. The CDR3 spans 14 residues. CDR3 in DNA: TGTGCCAGCAGCCAACTCGCCAGCGATTATGGCTACACCTTC. Translating it yields CASSQLASDYGYTF.

The chain has TRBV4-1 and TRBJ2-5; TRBD2 aligns across 8 bases. From germline, CDR1 is MGHRA and CDR2 YSYEKL. The V segment lost 1 base and the J segment 4 bases; nucleotides outside the gene matches: 8. The CDR3 totals 16 residues. CDR3 in DNA: TGCGCCAGCAGCCAAGGCCCGCCCAGCGGGGGAGAGACCCAGTACTTC. The encoded protein is CASSQGPPSGGETQYF.

The chain joins TRBV6-4 to TRBJ2-3; no reliable D call. V lost 6 bases, J lost 8 bases, and 18 bases lay in between. The CDR3 loop spans 14 amino acids. The germline CDR1 and CDR2 sequences are MRHNA and SNTAGT. In nucleotides, the CDR3 is TGTGCCAGCAGCCCCGAGGCCTACTCGGGTACGCAGTATTTT. As protein: CASSPEAYSGTQYF.

J is TRBJ2-1 and V is TRBV6-4; 9 bases align to TRBD1. The CDR3 runs 14 residues. Unmatched junction bases numbered 6, after V lost 4 bases and J lost 8 bases. Germline CDR1 reads MRHNA; CDR2 reads SNTAGT. CDR3 nucleotide sequence: TGTGCCAGCAGTGTCACAGGGGGCTCGGATGAGCAGTTCTTC. Translated: CASSVTGGSDEQFF.

This chain uses TRBV9 with TRBJ1-4, with D possibly being TRBD1 (5 bases). Trimming left V 0 bases short and J 4 bases short, with 10 bases between. The CDR3 spans 15 residues. The germline CDR1 and CDR2 sequences are SGDLS and YYNGEE. CDR3 bases: TGTGCCAGCAGCGTAGAAGACAGAAGTAATGAAAAACTGTTTTTT. Protein: CASSVEDRSNEKLFF.

The V call is TRBV29-1, the J call TRBJ1-2; a weak D match, TRBD1 (5 bases). The germline V and J ends were trimmed by 5 bases and 7 bases, with 23 bases remaining between them. Germline CDR1 reads SQVTM; CDR2 reads ANQGSEA. The CDR3 has 15 residues. The CDR3 loop reads CSVRRLSREGPGYTF. CDR3 DNA sequence: TGCAGCGTTCGGAGGTTGTCCAGGGAGGGCCCTGGCTACACCTTC.

The chain employs TRBV5-1 and TRBJ1-1, with a possible D match to TRBD1 (5 bases). Germline CDR1 SGHRS, CDR2 YFSETQ. The V end was cut by 1 base, the J end by 7 bases, with 11 bases between. The CDR3 runs to 13 residues. For the CDR3, the DNA is TGCGCCAGCAGCTTGACCGGGGGTGATGAAGCTTTCTTT. Translating it yields CASSLTGGDEAFF.

This chain uses TRBV4-3 with TRBJ1-3; 7 bases are shared with TRBD1. Germline V gene sequence: CDR1 LGHNA, CDR2 YSLEER. The trim removed 0 bases at V and 2 bases at J, leaving 1 base unmatched. The CDR3 contains 15 residues. The CDR3 protein is CASSQEGGPGNTIYF. CDR3 nucleotides: TGCGCCAGCAGCCAAGAAGGGGGCCCTGGAAACACCATATATTTT.

The chain carries TRBV4-3 and TRBJ1-2; no firm D call. Per germline, CDR1 LGHNA and CDR2 YSLEER. There are 16 residues in the CDR3. V was cut by 0 bases and J by 4 bases, with 15 bases left in between. The CDR3 spells CASSQDLLALGYGYTF. Here the CDR3 DNA reads TGCGCCAGCAGCCAAGACCTCCTAGCTCTCGGCTATGGCTACACCTTC.

This sequence joins TRBV5-1 and TRBJ1-4, with TRBD1 identical over 8 bases. The germline V gene encodes CDR1 SGHRS and CDR2 YFSETQ. V gave up 4 bases and J gave up 2 bases; unmatched junction bases: 7. This CDR3 spans 16 amino acids. CDR3 residues: CASSAVGQATNEKLFF. For the CDR3, the DNA is TGCGCCAGCAGCGCGGTGGGACAGGCCACTAATGAAAAACTGTTTTTT.